This TCR beta chain appears in the sequencing data of a study of shared clonotypes between healthy human individuals. At the level of the study: Three plates each covered CD4 naive and memory; CD8 naive two, CD8 memory one.

Negatively enriched CD4+ T cells were divided by CD45RA into naive and memory. Trimming removed 2 bases at V and 4 bases at J, with 18 bases between. The CDR3 is 17 residues long. Per germline, CDR1 LGHNA and CDR2 YNFKEQ. Several immunoSEQ plates received, in even portions, the genomic DNA of each subset. Original data processing: With immunoSEQ giving junction-only sequences and no quality scores, filtering differed. Sequencing was performed with immunoSEQ multiplex PCR; in TCRdb, only in-frame clones are kept and a portion is missing. V and J calls and clone size are as listed in that table; D and trimming were resolved from the DNA. The data contain 330,000 or so clones, about 74% of them seen just once; the ten biggest clones take up 10%.

The sample comprised memory CD4+ T cells sorted from blood. Described subset: CD45RA-negative fraction. This receptor was taken from a man aged 25 to 40 in good health. This chain uses TRBV4-2 with TRBJ2-1, with a possible D match to TRBD2 (5 bases). The CDR3, as DNA: TGTGCCAGCAGCCAACCTTATCCGAGCGGAGTTTACAATGAGCAGTTCTTC. Amino acid sequence: CASSQPYPSGVYNEQFF.